A single sample gave rise to the 2 T cell receptor beta chains below, sequenced in a study of post-analysis software for immune sequencing data. Study-level results: The study found TRBV5-6, TRBV5-1 and TRBV20-1 among several TRBV segments more frequent in patients than controls.

Tagging with unique molecular identifiers was a feature of the TCR beta cDNA libraries. TCRdb re-derived calls from the PCR reads in MiXCR, one entry per CDR3 protein. Of a few hundred thousand distinct CDR3 sequences listed, over 35% are singletons. No antigen is known for these receptors. The sequenced material came from blood. Receptors were obtained from a girl aged 10-17 years with multiple sclerosis.

The chain links TRBV12-3 or TRBV12-4 to TRBJ1-4, with D hard to call. This CDR3 has 14 amino acids. Trimming removed 6 bases from V and 0 bases from J, with 8 bases in between. The chain's CDR3 is CASSLSPTNEKLFF. CDR3 bases: TGTGCCAGCAGCTTATCCCCAACTAATGAAAAACTGTTTTTT.

Remarks on this clonotype: The junction departs from germline at one end; a sequencing error may be responsible. The chain combines TRBV2 with TRBJ2-7; D unclear. Germline CDR1 reads SNHLY; CDR2 reads FYNNEI. The CDR3 is 12 amino acids. The CDR3: CASSEAGYEQCF. In DNA, the CDR3 is TGTGCCAGCAGTGAAGCAGGGTACGAGCAGTGCTTC.